Below, one TCR beta chain is given with its context. This clone was seen a few times. Its specific antigen is unknown. No much larger clone is present one base from it, and per-base qualities are unavailable. The sample originates from a study of cytomegalovirus exposure and HLA in healthy donors (dated by TCRdb to the late 2010s). Regarding the complete study: An earlier analysis of roughly 500 of the donors reported 250 to 350 Gb of sequence data and some 120 million unique TCR beta sequences from roughly 200 million T cells. Alongside the repertoire data, information on donor age, sex, ethnicity and CMV serostatus was compiled. The study used immunosequencing to profile the T cell repertoires of approximately 650 subjects and linked those repertoires to cytomegalovirus serostatus. In a later genetic analysis, genome-wide SNP genotypes for about 65% of the 666 donors were used, and that subset was treated as a discovery cohort. An early release that covered approximately 600 HLA-typed donors contained about 300 gigabases of sequencing data and tens of millions of unique TCR sequences. To decide whether each TCR beta V gene segment behaved as functional or pseudogenic, an earlier analysis of several hundred of the donors relied on high-throughput TCR beta sequencing. Along with the approximately 620-subject first cohort, a separate validation cohort of over a hundred different subjects was used. Typing coverage varied by locus: about 629-630 donors for A, B, C, DRB1 and DQB1; 500 to 550 for DQA1; more than 600 for DPA1; roughly 450 for DPB1. HLA typing included class I and class II loci at four-digit resolution. Five DR-DQ haplotypes were handled as single units for association and clustering, since linkage in the cohort was strong. To predict cytomegalovirus infection status, the study brought together high-throughput TCR immunosequencing, statistical association of individual TCRs with disease status, and machine learning. A later analysis re-analyzed previously published TCR beta repertoires from about 730 donors and added high-resolution HLA genotyping to study TCR occurrence patterns. Of the approximately 400 genotyped donors, roughly 85% fell in the genetic ancestry cluster associated with self-reported Caucasian donors. Rather than using new phenotypic data, the later analysis identified candidate immune exposures from TCR beta sequences and from how often those sequences occurred across donors. The study was designed to test whether signatures of past pathogen exposure could be identified by cataloging public T cell receptors. Every repertoire in the discovery cohort had been generated on one and the same sequencing platform. On average, roughly 250,000 unique TCR beta nucleotide sequences were sequenced per donor among about 400 genotyped donors of the cohort, with about 19% of those sequences being non-productive. Study-wide conclusions, independent of this receptor: A further reported finding was that TCR beta sequences accurately predicted the HLA-A and HLA-B alleles for most subjects in the first cohort. A group of highly shared sequence variants was considered likely to be a technical artifact of the sequencing pipeline. A later analysis found that HLA-associated TCR beta chains were more clonally expanded and had lower generation probabilities than equally common non-associated chains. Sequencing depth was assumed to be roughly uniform across donors in the presence/absence analyses, though that assumption may not hold. Correlated functional status among segregating V segments might reflect linkage disequilibrium, but an unknown experimental factor could not be ruled out. V-gene and J-gene trimming of TCR beta chains was associated with a missense DCLRE1C variant in a later genetic analysis, and the association was replicated in an independent cohort. A later analysis found that most CMV-associated TCR beta chains appeared HLA-restricted, with HLA associations seemingly driven largely by CMV exposure. This cohort had only TCR beta chains sequenced, and the lack of alpha or paired-chain data limited which features could be detected. According to a later analysis, TCR association rates differed among HLA loci, with DRB1 alleles showing the most associated TCRs and HLA-C alleles showing the fewest. Because counts were too low, more than 15 rarely observed V segments, including chromosome 9 orphons, were left out of the earlier analysis of 587 of the donors. Because the 87-base-pair reads could not distinguish some IMGT-functional V segments, including TRBV6-2 and TRBV6-3, those segments were excluded. While some public TCRs were present in many individuals, most TCR sequences turned up only very rarely across donors. A later genetic analysis reported fewer N-insertions in productive TCRs among donors in an Asian-associated ancestry cluster than the approximately 700-donor mean. CMV serostatus was the only immune exposure information available for the cohort. In the study, around 160 TCR beta chains were listed as associated with cytomegalovirus. Several of the top co-occurrence clusters appeared to be linked to parvovirus B19, influenza, CMV and Epstein-Barr virus, according to a later analysis. The classifier was reported to diagnose cytomegalovirus status with high specificity and sensitivity in both the original cohort and the validation cohort. In a later analysis, some 18,000 TCR beta sequences were associated with specific HLA alleles at a false discovery rate of 0.05. Because HLA typing was unavailable for some donors at each locus, only the typed subset was used in association tests. When HLA alleles, especially DR and DQ, strongly co-occurred, TCR associations were difficult to assign to individual alleles. Broadly in line with IMGT annotations, most TCR beta V segments showed up in productive rearrangements about 87% or about 30% of the time in an earlier analysis of approximately 640 of the donors. A few of the identified cytomegalovirus-associated TCR beta chains were confirmed in vitro to be specific for cytomegalovirus antigens. The authors suggested that the approach could potentially be generalized to other disease states and immunological phenotypes.

The CDR3 starts with the cysteine, ends with the phenylalanine, and has 14 residues. The DNA shown is the 42-base CDR3, in frame from base 1. The germline V gene yields MGHRA for CDR1 and YSYEKL for CDR2. Trimming removed 3 bases from V and 4 bases from J, leaving 12 bases between the germline ends. In total, around 600 healthy bone marrow donors made up the cohort. Cohort members were all nominally healthy when sampled, although unrecorded immune exposures were likely present. The donor was CMV seronegative and was included in the group of 352 seronegative cohort members. Every donor gave a peripheral blood sample, and the peripheral blood mononuclear cells from that sample were used for TCR beta sequencing. The Qiagen DNeasy Blood Extraction Kit was used to extract genomic DNA from the blood cell samples. Library creation used the immunoSEQ multiplex PCR assay. For the multiplex PCR, a mixture combining 60 forward primers for TCR Vbeta segments and 13 reverse primers for TCR Jbeta segments was used. The CDR3 region of rearranged TCR beta genes was amplified from genomic DNA with a multiplex PCR assay. Amplified TCR beta libraries were sequenced as 87-base-pair reads on the Illumina HiSeq System. On the study's bioinformatics: In a later analysis, tens of millions of unique TCR beta chains were counted across the 666 repertoires, and about 9.9 million of these chains were shared by at least two donors. Raw reads were error-corrected and collapsed into unique sequences with a nearest-neighbor algorithm that merged closely related sequences to remove PCR and sequencing errors. CDR3 sequences were aligned to IMGT reference sequences to assign V, D and J gene segments. For a sequence to be retained, a match of at least six nucleotides to both a V gene segment and a J gene segment was required. A rearrangement counted as productive if the CDR3 had no stop codons and remained in frame with V and J, and every other rearrangement counted as non-productive. CDR3 was defined by IMGT convention, running from the second conserved V-encoded cysteine to the conserved J-encoded phenylalanine. The earlier analysis of about 560 of the donors excluded any sequence lacking an unambiguous match to a single V gene segment. An earlier analysis of over 450 of the donors classified V segments as functional when productive rearrangements were above 56.7% and as segregating when the standard deviation between donors was above 5%. A statistical classification framework was developed to diagnose cytomegalovirus status using the catalog of TCR beta chain sequences. In a later analysis, V and J genes were assigned by comparing TCR nucleotide sequences against IMGT/GENE-DB human TR gene sequences. A later analysis assigned CDR3 sequences and most-parsimonious VDJ recombination scenarios with the TCRdist pipeline. In a later analysis, each TCR beta chain was defined by its CDR3 amino acid sequence together with its V-gene family, and reads lacking a unique V-gene family were excluded. A later analysis removed nearly 600 highly shared, low-generation-probability nucleotide sequences to deal with suspected cross-contamination and a sequencing artifact. For each public chain, a later analysis derived a clonal expansion index from normalized ranks of inferred template counts within each repertoire. In a later analysis, generation probabilities were computed using a VDJ recombination model fitted to out-of-frame rearrangements, and the results were checked against IGoR. In a later analysis, TCR-TCR, TCR-HLA and TCR-CMV co-occurrence was scored with hypergeometric tests, and a repertoire-size bias correction was applied to TCR pairs. In a later analysis, false discovery rates were estimated by permuting HLA or CMV assignments 20 times. In a later analysis, co-occurring TCRs were grouped using DBSCAN, and TCRdist sequence similarity was added for clustering within HLA-allele-positive subsets. Co-occurrence clustering excluded repertoires with fewer than 30,000 or more than 120,000 public chains, plus five with anomalous nucleotide sharing. Entries here come from immuneACCESS through TCRdb and include only in-frame sequences with V and J called. Some clones fail to appear in such tables; in the studies checked, an unresolved V gene covers under half of the shortfall, and the cause of the remainder is unknown. The V and J calls and clone size are taken from that table; D and trimming were inferred from the DNA. This sample lists more than 150,000 clones; about three quarters were detected once. Together, the top ten hold roughly 1.5% of the sample.

The sample comprised PBMCs. The chain employs TRBV4-1 and TRBJ1-1; the D gene is unclear. The sequence came from a man aged 18 to 29 in good health and CMV-seronegative. The CDR3 sequence is CASSQSAGSTEAFF. The base sequence is TGCGCCAGCAGCCAGTCAGCAGGAAGCACTGAAGCTTTCTTT.